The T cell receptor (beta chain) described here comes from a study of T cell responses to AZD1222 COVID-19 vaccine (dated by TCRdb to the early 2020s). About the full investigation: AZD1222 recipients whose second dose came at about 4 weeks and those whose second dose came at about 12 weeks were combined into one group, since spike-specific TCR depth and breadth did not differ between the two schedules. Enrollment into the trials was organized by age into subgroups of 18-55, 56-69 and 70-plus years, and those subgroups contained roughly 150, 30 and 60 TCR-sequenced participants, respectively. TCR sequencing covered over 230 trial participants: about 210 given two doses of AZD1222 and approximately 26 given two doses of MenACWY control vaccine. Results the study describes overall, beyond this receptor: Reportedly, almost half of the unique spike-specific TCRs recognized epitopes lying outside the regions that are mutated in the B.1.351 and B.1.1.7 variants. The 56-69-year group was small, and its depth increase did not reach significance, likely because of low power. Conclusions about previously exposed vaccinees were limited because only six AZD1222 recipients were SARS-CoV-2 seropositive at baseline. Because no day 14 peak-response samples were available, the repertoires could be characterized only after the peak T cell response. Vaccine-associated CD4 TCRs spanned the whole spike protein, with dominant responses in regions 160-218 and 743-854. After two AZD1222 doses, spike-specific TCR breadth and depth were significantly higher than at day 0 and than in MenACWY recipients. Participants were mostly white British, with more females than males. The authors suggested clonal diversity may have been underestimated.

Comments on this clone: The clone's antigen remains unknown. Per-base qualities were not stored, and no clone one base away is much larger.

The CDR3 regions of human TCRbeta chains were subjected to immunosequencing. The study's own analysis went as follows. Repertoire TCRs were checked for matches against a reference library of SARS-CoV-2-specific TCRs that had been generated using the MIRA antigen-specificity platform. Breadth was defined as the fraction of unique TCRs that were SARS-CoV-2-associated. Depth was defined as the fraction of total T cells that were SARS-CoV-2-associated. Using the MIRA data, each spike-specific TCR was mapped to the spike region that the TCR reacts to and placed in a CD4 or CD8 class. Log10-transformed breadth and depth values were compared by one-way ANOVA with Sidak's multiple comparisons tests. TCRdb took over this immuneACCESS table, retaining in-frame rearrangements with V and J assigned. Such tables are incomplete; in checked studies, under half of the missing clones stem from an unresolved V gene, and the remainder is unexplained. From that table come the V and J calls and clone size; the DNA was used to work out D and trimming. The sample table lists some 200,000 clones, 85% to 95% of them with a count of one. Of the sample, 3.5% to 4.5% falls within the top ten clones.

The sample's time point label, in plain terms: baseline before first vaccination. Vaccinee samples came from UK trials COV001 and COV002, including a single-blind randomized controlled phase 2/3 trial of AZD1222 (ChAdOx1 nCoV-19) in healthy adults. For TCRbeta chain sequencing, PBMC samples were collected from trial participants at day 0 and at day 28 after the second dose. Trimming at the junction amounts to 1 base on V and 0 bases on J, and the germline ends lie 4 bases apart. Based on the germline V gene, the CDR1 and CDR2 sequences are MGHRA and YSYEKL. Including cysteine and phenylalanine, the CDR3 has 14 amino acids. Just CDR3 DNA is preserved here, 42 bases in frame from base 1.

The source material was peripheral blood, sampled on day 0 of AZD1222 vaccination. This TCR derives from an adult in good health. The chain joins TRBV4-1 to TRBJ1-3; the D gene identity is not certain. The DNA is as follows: TGCGCCAGCAGCCAAGTGAGCTCTGGAAACACCATATATTTT. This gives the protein CASSQVSSGNTIYF.